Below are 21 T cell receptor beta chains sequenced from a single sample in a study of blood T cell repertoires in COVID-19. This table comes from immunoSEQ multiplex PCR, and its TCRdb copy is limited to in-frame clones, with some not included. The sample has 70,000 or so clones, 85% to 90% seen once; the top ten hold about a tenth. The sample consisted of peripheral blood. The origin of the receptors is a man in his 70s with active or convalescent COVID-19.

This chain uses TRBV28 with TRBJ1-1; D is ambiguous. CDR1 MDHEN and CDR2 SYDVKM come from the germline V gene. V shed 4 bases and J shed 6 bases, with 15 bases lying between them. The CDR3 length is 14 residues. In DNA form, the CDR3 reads TGTGCCAGCAGTTCGCCCGAGGGTTACCCTGAAGCTTTCTTT. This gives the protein CASSSPEGYPEAFF. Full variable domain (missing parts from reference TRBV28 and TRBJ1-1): DVKVTQSSRYLVKRTGEKVFLECVQDMDHENMFWYRQDPGLGLRLIYFSYDVKMKEKGDIPEGYSVSREKKERFSLILESASTNQTSMYLCASSSPEGYPEAFFGQGTRLTVV.

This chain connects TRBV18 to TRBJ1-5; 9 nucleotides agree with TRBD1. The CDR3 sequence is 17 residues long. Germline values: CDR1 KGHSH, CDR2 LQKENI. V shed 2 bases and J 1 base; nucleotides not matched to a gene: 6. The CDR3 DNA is TGTGCCAGCTCACCATTCACAGGGGGCCGGAGCAATCAGCCCCAGCATTTT. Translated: CASSPFTGGRSNQPQHF.

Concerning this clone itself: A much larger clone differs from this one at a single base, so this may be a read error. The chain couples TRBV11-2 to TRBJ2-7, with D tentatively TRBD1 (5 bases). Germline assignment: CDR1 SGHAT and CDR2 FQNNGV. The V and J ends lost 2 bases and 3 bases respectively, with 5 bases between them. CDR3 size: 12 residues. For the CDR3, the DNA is TGTGCCAGCAGCTTACAGGGCTACGAGCAGTACTTC. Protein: CASSLQGYEQYF.

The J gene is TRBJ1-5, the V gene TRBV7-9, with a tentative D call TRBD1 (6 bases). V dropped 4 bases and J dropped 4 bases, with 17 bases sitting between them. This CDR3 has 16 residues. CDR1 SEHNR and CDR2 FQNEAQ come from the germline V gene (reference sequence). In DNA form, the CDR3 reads TGTGCCAGCAGCTCTACTATCCAGGGGTCAAATCAGCCCCAGCATTTT. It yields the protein CASSSTIQGSNQPQHF.

The CDR3 is CASSKGDSRYNEQFF. CDR3 nucleotides: TGTGCCAGCAGTAAGGGGGACAGTCGCTACAATGAGCAGTTCTTC. The rearrangement links TRBV6-2 or TRBV6-3 to TRBJ2-1, with 7 bases matching TRBD1. Germline CDR1 MNHEY, CDR2 SVGEGT. Trimming cost V 5 bases and J 3 bases; bases outside gene matches: 7. The CDR3 covers 15 residues.

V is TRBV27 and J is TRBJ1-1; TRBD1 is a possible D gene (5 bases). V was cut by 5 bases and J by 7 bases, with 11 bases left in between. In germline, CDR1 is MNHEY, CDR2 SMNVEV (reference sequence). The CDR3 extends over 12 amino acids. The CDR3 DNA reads TGTGCCAGCAGTGGGACTGGCTATGAAGCTTTCTTT. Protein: CASSGTGYEAFF.

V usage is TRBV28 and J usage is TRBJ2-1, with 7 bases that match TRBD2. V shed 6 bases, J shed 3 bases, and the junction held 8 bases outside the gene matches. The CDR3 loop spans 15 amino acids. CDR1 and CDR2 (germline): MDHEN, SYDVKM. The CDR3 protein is CASSPPLAHYNEQFF. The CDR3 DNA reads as TGTGCCAGCAGCCCCCCACTAGCGCACTACAATGAGCAGTTCTTC. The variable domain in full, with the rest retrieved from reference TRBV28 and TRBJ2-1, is DVKVTQSSRYLVKRTGEKVFLECVQDMDHENMFWYRQDPGLGLRLIYFSYDVKMKEKGDIPEGYSVSREKKERFSLILESASTNQTSMYLCASSPPLAHYNEQFFGPGTRLTVL.

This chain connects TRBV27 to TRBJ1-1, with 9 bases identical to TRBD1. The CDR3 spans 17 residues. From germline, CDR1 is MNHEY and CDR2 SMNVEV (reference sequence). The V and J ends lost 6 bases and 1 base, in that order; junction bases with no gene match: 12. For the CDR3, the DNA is TGTGCCAGCAGGGGGCGGACAGGGGCGGTAGGGAACACTGAAGCTTTCTTT. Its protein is CASRGRTGAVGNTEAFF.

CDR3 in DNA: TGTGCCAGCAGTTACTCGGCAGGTCACTCTGGAAACACCATATATTTT. Protein sequence: CASSYSAGHSGNTIYF. The chain combines TRBV6-5 with TRBJ1-3; D gene uncertain. The CDR3 length is 16 residues. Germline assignment: CDR1 MNHEY and CDR2 SVGAGI. Trimming shortened V by 0 bases and J by 0 bases, and 9 bases separated the two germline ends.

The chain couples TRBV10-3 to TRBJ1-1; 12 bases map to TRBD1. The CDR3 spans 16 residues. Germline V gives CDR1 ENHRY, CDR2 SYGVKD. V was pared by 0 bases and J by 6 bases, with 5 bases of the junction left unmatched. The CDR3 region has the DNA TGTGCCATCAGTGAGTCTAGGGGACAGGGGGCATCTGAAGCTTTCTTT. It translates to CAISESRGQGASEAFF.

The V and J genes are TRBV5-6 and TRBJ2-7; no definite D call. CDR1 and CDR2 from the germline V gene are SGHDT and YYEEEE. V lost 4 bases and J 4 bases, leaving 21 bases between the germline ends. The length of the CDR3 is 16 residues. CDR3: CASSPLGALSEYEQYF. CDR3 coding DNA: TGTGCCAGCAGCCCCCTAGGCGCCCTTAGTGAATACGAGCAGTACTTC.

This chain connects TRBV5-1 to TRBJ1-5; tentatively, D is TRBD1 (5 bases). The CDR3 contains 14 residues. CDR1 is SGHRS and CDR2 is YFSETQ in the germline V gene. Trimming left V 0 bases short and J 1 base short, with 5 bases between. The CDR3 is CASSLGQSNQPQHF. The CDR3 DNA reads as TGCGCCAGCAGCTTGGGACAGAGCAATCAGCCCCAGCATTTT.

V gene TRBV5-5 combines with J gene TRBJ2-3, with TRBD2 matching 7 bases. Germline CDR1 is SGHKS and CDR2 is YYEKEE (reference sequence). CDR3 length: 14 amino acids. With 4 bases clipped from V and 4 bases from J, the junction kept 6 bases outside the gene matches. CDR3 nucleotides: TGTGCCAGCAGCGGAGGGGACTACGCAGATACGCAGTATTTT. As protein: CASSGGDYADTQYF.

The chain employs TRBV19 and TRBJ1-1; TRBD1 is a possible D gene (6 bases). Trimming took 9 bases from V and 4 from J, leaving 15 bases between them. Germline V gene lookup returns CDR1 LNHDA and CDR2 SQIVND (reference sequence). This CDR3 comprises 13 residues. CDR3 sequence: CASAQGLGTEAFF. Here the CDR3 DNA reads TGTGCCAGCGCACAGGGCCTCGGCACTGAAGCTTTCTTT.

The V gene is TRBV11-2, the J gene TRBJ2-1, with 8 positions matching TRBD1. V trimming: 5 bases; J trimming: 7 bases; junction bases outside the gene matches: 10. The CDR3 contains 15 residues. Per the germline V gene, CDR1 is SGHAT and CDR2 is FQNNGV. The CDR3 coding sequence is TGTGCCAGCAGCCCAAGACAGGGGTTACTGAATGAGCAGTTCTTC. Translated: CASSPRQGLLNEQFF.

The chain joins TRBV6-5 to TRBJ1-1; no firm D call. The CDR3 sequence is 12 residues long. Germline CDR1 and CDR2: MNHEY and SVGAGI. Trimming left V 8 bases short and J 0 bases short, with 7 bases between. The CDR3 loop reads CASLALNTEAFF. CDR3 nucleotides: TGTGCCAGCCTGGCCTTGAACACTGAAGCTTTCTTT.

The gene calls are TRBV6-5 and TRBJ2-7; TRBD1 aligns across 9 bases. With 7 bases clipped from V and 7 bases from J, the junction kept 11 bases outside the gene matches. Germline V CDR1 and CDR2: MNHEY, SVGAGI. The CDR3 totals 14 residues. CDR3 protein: CASKVGQGRREQYF. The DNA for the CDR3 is TGTGCCAGCAAGGTAGGACAGGGGCGGCGGGAGCAGTACTTC.

Written as DNA, the CDR3 is TGTGCCAGTCGGTACTTTGGGCAGAACCCCAATGAAAAACTGTTTTTT. Protein product: CASRYFGQNPNEKLFF. The chain combines TRBV19 with TRBJ1-4, with D uncertain. V was shortened by 8 bases and J by 5 bases, with 21 bases between the two germline ends. The length of the CDR3 is 16 residues. Germline V gene sequence: CDR1 LNHDA, CDR2 SQIVND (reference sequence). The full variable domain, rest sourced from reference TRBV19 and TRBJ1-4, is DGGITQSPKYLFRKEGQNVTLSCEQNLNHDAMYWYRQDPGQGLRLIYYSQIVNDFQKGDIAEGYSVSREKKESFPLTVTSAQKNPTAFYLCASRYFGQNPNEKLFFGSGTQLSVL.

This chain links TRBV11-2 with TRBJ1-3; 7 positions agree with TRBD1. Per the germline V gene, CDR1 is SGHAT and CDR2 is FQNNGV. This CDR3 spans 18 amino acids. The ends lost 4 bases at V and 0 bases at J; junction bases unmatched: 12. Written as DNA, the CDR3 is TGTGCCAGCAGCTGGGCAATCGGGGACAGACACTCTGGAAACACCATATATTTT. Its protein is CASSWAIGDRHSGNTIYF.

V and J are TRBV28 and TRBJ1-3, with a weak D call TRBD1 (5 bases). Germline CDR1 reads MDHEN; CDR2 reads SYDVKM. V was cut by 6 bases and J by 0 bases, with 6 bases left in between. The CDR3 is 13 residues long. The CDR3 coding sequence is TGTGCCAGCAGAGACAGCTCTGGAAACACCATATATTTT. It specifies CASRDSSGNTIYF.

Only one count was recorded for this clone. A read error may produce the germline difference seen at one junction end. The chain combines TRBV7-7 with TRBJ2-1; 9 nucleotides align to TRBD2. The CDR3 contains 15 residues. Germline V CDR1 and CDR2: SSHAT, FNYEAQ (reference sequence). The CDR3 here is CASSSTSGSYNEQFF. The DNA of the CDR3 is TGTGCTAGCAGCTCGACTAGCGGATCCTACAATGAGCAGTTCTTC. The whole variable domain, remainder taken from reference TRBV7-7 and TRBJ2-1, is GAGVSQSPRYKVTKRGQDVTLRCDPISSHATLYWYQQALGQGPEFLTYFNYEAQPDKSGLPSDRFSAERPEGSISTLTIQRTEQRDSAMYRCASSSTSGSYNEQFFGPGTRLTVL.